The 9 T cell receptor beta chains given below trace back to one sample, sequenced in a study of blood T cell repertoires in COVID-19. Libraries were prepared by immunoSEQ multiplex PCR; TCRdb keeps only in-frame clonotypes and omits some of them. This repertoire shows nearly 110,000 clones, about 70% found once; its top ten account for roughly 0.9%. The sample consisted of peripheral blood. These TCRs come from a human donor with acute or convalescent COVID-19. The donor label of this sample is uncertain.

V and J are TRBV5-1 and TRBJ2-5; D unresolved. Trimming took off 0 bases at V and 5 bases at J, with 8 bases between the two ends. The CDR3 totals 13 residues. Germline V lookup: CDR1 SGHRS, CDR2 YFSETQ. CDR3 DNA: TGCGCCAGCAGCTTGGGCCCCGGGGAGACCCAGTACTTC. It translates to CASSLGPGETQYF.

This clone was seen just once. This chain uses TRBV4-1 with TRBJ1-2; 11 positions agree with TRBD1. The CDR3 is made up of 18 amino acids. Germline loops: CDR1 MGHRA, CDR2 YSYEKL. V lost 0 bases to trimming and J lost 1 base; unmatched junction nucleotides: 7. The CDR3 bases are TGCGCCAGCAGCCAAGATCGGACAGGGGGCGCAAGTAACTATGGCTACACCTTC. Its protein is CASSQDRTGGASNYGYTF.

This chain connects TRBV11-2 to TRBJ2-7; D remains unclear. The V end lost 4 bases, the J end lost 4 bases, and 11 bases lay between the germline ends. This CDR3 spans 13 amino acids. CDR1 is SGHAT, CDR2 FQNNGV, per germline. The CDR3 nucleotides are TGTGCCAGCAGCTCAGGCCTCGATTACGAGCAGTACTTC. Its protein is CASSSGLDYEQYF.

In its sample, this clone was seen many times. The chain is built from TRBV21-1 and TRBJ2-7; TRBD1, as called in the table, went unchecked against the DNA. TRBV21-1 is marked as a pseudogene. This CDR3 spans 16 amino acids. The CDR3 loop is CASSGPGQGPSYEQYF. The CDR3 bases are TGTGCCAGCAGCGGACCGGGACAGGGACCAAGTTACGAGCAGTACTTC.

This chain links TRBV5-6 with TRBJ1-2, with 9 bases identical to TRBD1. The germline V gene has CDR1 SGHDT and CDR2 YYEEEE. The CDR3 is made up of 13 amino acids. Losses at the gene ends were 4 bases for V and 6 bases for J; bases not matched to a gene: 4. Here the CDR3 DNA reads TGTGCCAGCAGCAGAAGACAGGGGGATGGCTACACCTTC. Translation: CASSRRQGDGYTF.

The chain has TRBV2 and TRBJ1-6; D gene ambiguous. Germline CDR1 reads SNHLY; CDR2 reads FYNNEI. The length of the CDR3 is 15 residues. The V gene lost 1 base and the J gene lost 9 bases, with 13 bases spanning the gap. CDR3 bases: TGTGCCAGCAGTGAAGTCCGGAAAGCAGGTTCACCCCTCCACTTT. Translated: CASSEVRKAGSPLHF.

The gene calls are TRBV2 and TRBJ1-1; D possibly corresponds to TRBD1 (6 bases). The CDR3 is 15 residues long. Trimming stripped 1 base from V and 1 base from J, with 10 bases between. CDR1 and CDR2 (germline): SNHLY, FYNNEI. CDR3 protein: CASSEGQARNTEAFF. For the CDR3, the DNA is TGTGCCAGCAGTGAAGGACAGGCCAGGAACACTGAAGCTTTCTTT.

This clone was observed a handful of times. V and J are TRBV12-3 or TRBV12-4 and TRBJ2-2, with D possibly matching TRBD1 (6 bases). V was cut by 6 bases and J by 1 base, with 6 bases left in between. The CDR3 spans 13 residues. CDR3 protein: CASRQGNTGELFF. The CDR3 DNA reads TGTGCCAGCAGACAGGGGAACACCGGGGAGCTGTTTTTT.

CDR3 nucleotide sequence: TGCGCCAGCAGGAGCGGGGGGGCTTACGAGCAGTACTTC. It translates to CASRSGGAYEQYF. This chain links TRBV10-2 with TRBJ2-7; 10 nucleotides match TRBD2. The CDR3 totals 13 residues. V trimming: 6 bases; J trimming: 4 bases; junction bases outside the gene matches: 3. Per the germline V gene, CDR1 is WSHSY and CDR2 is SAAADI.